These T cell receptor beta chains were read from a single sample in a study of molecular identifiers for immune sequencing clone quantification. Via MiXCR, TCRdb re-called the PCR reads, giving one row per CDR3 protein. The repertoire has over 550,000 distinct CDR3 sequences, about 25% of them found once; the top ten carry 0.7% to 0.95%. The sequencing sample was made of naive CD8+ T cells from blood, with Jurkat cell RNA spiked in. Receptors originate from a human donor in good health. Some libraries in this study had Jurkat cell RNA spiked in. Both conserved end residues are part of each CDR3.

>TRBV4-3|TRBJ2-7
CASSQDLTGGWEQYF
>TRBV2|TRBJ2-3
CASVGEETSTDTQYF
>TRBV6-2/TRBV6-3|TRBJ2-7
CASSYSVTGSHEQYF
>TRBV27|TRBJ1-2
CASSFGDGSVRGYTF
>TRBV13|TRBJ2-3
CASSLRRAVVSTDTQYF
>TRBV4-3|TRBJ2-7
CASSQGRTILYEQYF
>TRBV7-2|TRBJ2-7
CASSLTASGHEQYF
>TRBV4-1|TRBJ1-2
CASSQDSSTVLFGYTF
>TRBV20-1|TRBJ2-7
CSASWSRGGHYEQYF
>TRBV19|TRBJ2-5
CASSIGARRGSETQYF